Sequencing of this T cell receptor (beta chain) was carried out in a study of blood T cell repertoires in COVID-19. Across the study: What the recovered Cohort 3 donors had was two negative PCRs, clearance, or symptom resolution.

With V trimmed by 3 bases and J by 5 bases, 13 bases remained unmatched. Germline V gene sequence: CDR1 LGHDT, CDR2 YNNKEL (reference sequence). The CDR3 is 17 residues long. The protocol was immunoSEQ multiplex PCR, while the TCRdb copy is restricted to in-frame clones and leaves out a portion. The table lists roughly 340,000 clones, more than 70% of them singletons. This TCR came from a middle-aged man in a cohort exposed to, infected with or recovered from COVID-19 (not recorded which). The sequenced sample was PBMCs or T cells enriched from blood (not recorded which). The chain recombines TRBV3-1 (or the pseudogene TRBV3-2) with TRBJ2-5, with 9 bases lining up with TRBD2. CDR3 nucleotides: TGTGCCAGCAGCCACCCCTTTGGTAGCGGGAGTCGGGAGACCCAGTACTTC. Translated, it gives CASSHPFGSGSRETQYF.